This T cell receptor beta chain was observed in a study of T-cell memory formation after mild COVID-19. Points from the study as a whole: Whereas later expanders leaned CD4+, clones contracting day 15 to 85 showed a balanced CD4/CD8 makeup.

The CDR3 totals 15 residues. The J segment lost 4 bases and the V segment lost 3 bases, leaving 4 bases of the junction unmatched. Germline V gene sequence: CDR1 LNHNV, CDR2 YYDKDF (reference sequence). With respect to this clonotype: Its specificity is not known.

MiXCR, applied by TCRdb to the 5' RACE reads, yields one record per CDR3 protein. In the table there are over 350,000 distinct CDR3 sequences, about 24% of which are singletons. The sequence came from an adult woman who had mild COVID-19 (a few samples of this study predate the infection). Cell type and time point are not known. The sequencing sample was made of PBMCs or a T cell subset sorted from them (not recorded which). V usage is TRBV15 and J usage is TRBJ2-2; 8 nucleotides align to TRBD2. Written as DNA, the CDR3 is TGTGCCACCAGCAGCGGGAGGGCCACCACCGGGGAGCTGTTTTTT. Protein product: CATSSGRATTGELFF. Complete variable domain (other parts from reference TRBV15 and TRBJ2-2): DAMVIQNPRYQVTQFGKPVTLSCSQTLNHNVMYWYQQKSSQAPKLLFHYYDKDFNNEADTPDNFQSRRPNTSFCFLDIRSPGLGDTAMYLCATSSGRATTGELFFGEGSRLTVL.